This is a list of T cell receptor beta chains from one sample in a study of regulatory T cells in long-lasting Graves disease. TCRdb re-called the multiplex PCR reads through MiXCR, storing one row per CDR3 protein. The table has about 290,000 distinct CDR3 sequences, more than 20% seen once. This specimen was peripheral blood mononuclear cells (PBMCs), taken when the disease was refractory, from a patient treated with antithyroid drugs. The receptor set was obtained from a female donor with Graves disease. The CDR3 runs from the conserved cysteine through the conserved F or W.

V gene: TRBV6-2/TRBV6-3
CDR3 protein: CASTKTRGYTF

V gene: TRBV7-2
CDR3 protein: CASSLEIGGYTF

V gene: TRBV6-5
CDR3 protein: CASSYGSGETYEQYF

V gene: TRBV20-1
CDR3 protein: CSARDRREGLETQYF

V gene: TRBV7-9
CDR3 protein: CASSPPQEDEKLFF

V gene: TRBV4-1
CDR3 protein: CASSRDTLTYGYTF

V gene: TRBV20-1
CDR3 protein: CSRGGRNEQFF

V gene: TRBV19
CDR3 protein: CASSDRKQETQYF

V gene: TRBV5-1
CDR3 protein: CATSPTSGGNYEQYF

V gene: TRBV10-3
CDR3 protein: CATGEQGTNEKLFF

V gene: TRBV11-2
CDR3 protein: CASSFSKDTEAFF

V gene: TRBV6-1
CDR3 protein: CASSEYSGTAYGYTF

V gene: TRBV12-3/TRBV12-4
CDR3 protein: CASSSSDRTQETQYF

V gene: TRBV2
CDR3 protein: CASSDRTRFETQYF

V gene: TRBV28
CDR3 protein: CASSHGTSGYTGELFF

V gene: TRBV28
CDR3 protein: CASTGGAGNTIYF

V gene: TRBV24-1
CDR3 protein: CATSFGPAMIQGASNTGELFF

V gene: TRBV19
CDR3 protein: CASSIGTGAETQYF

V gene: TRBV20-1
CDR3 protein: CSARGGAGQPQHF

V gene: TRBV7-2
CDR3 protein: CASSLVGLAGYPGELFF

V gene: TRBV5-1
CDR3 protein: CASSFGRDDEQYF

V gene: TRBV12-3/TRBV12-4
CDR3 protein: CASSFSGTEDTGELFF

V gene: TRBV28
CDR3 protein: CASSFRPTVGGSSYEQYF

V gene: TRBV5-1
CDR3 protein: CASSLGLRENIQYF

V gene: TRBV7-9
CDR3 protein: CASSFNRANTEAFF

V gene: TRBV7-3
CDR3 protein: CASSSATMMENKSSYEQYF

V gene: TRBV19
CDR3 protein: CASSMVTANEQFF

V gene: TRBV9
CDR3 protein: CAGPEGLADNSPLHF

V gene: TRBV11-2
CDR3 protein: CASSLTGTLLAKNIQYF

V gene: TRBV9
CDR3 protein: CASSVMSGSTGELFF

V gene: TRBV19
CDR3 protein: CASSIGLENTGELFF

V gene: TRBV5-1
CDR3 protein: CASSLGQGQPQHF

V gene: TRBV6-2/TRBV6-3
CDR3 protein: CASSELAADLTDTQYF

V gene: TRBV7-2
CDR3 protein: CASSVNSGYTEAFF

V gene: TRBV27
CDR3 protein: CASSLSPDTQYF

V gene: TRBV4-1
CDR3 protein: CASSPVEDWANYGYTF

V gene: TRBV5-5
CDR3 protein: CASTHGGGSGETQYF

V gene: TRBV28
CDR3 protein: CAPLWGKAKNIQYF

V gene: TRBV7-2
CDR3 protein: CASSSTGGANYGYTF

V gene: TRBV15
CDR3 protein: CATSNLDSNTGELFF

V gene: TRBV13
CDR3 protein: CASSLGFRGTYEQYF

V gene: TRBV10-3
CDR3 protein: CAISTEQGGKLFF

V gene: TRBV19
CDR3 protein: CASSMALGPNTEAFF

V gene: TRBV6-1
CDR3 protein: CASSTRTSGYEQYF

V gene: TRBV4-2
CDR3 protein: CASSRGDGGGETQYF

V gene: TRBV28
CDR3 protein: CASSLYLNTGELFF

V gene: TRBV6-1
CDR3 protein: CASRGAVPDTQYF

V gene: TRBV28
CDR3 protein: CASSIEEASQPQHF

V gene: TRBV29-1
CDR3 protein: CSVGRAYGYTF

V gene: TRBV24-1
CDR3 protein: CATSDGGESSGELFF

V gene: TRBV6-5
CDR3 protein: CASSSRETAETQYF

V gene: TRBV27
CDR3 protein: CASSSGTFNEQFF

V gene: TRBV3-1
CDR3 protein: CASSLDRGIYEQYF